Included here is one T cell receptor (beta chain) sequence, with context. Its antigen is currently unknown. These data belong to a study of identical twins. This CDR3 contains 15 residues. V was pared by 6 bases and J by 6 bases, with 8 bases of the junction left unmatched. TCRdb itself ran the 5' RACE reads through MiXCR, one entry per CDR3 protein. The data show 400,000 to 550,000 distinct CDR3 sequences, around 20% seen once. Study-wide points: There were fewer insertions in abundant cord blood beta clonotypes, but memory repertoires showed no such pattern. Modelling approaches yielded underestimates of out-of-frame TCR alpha sharing between monozygotic twins.

The data were also submitted as part of a second study, on T cells expressing NK-cell markers. That report adds: Several of the experiments relied on an anti-gamma-delta TCR antibody so that only alpha-beta TCR T cells were sorted.

The receptor's source is a young woman in good health. This chain uses TRBV12-3 or TRBV12-4 with TRBJ2-2; 9 bases are a match to TRBD1. The sequenced material came from CD4+ T cells sorted from blood. CDR3 sequence (DNA): TGTGCCAGCAGCTCCACAGGGGGCTTCGCCGGGGAGCTGTTTTTT. Its protein product is CASSSTGGFAGELFF.